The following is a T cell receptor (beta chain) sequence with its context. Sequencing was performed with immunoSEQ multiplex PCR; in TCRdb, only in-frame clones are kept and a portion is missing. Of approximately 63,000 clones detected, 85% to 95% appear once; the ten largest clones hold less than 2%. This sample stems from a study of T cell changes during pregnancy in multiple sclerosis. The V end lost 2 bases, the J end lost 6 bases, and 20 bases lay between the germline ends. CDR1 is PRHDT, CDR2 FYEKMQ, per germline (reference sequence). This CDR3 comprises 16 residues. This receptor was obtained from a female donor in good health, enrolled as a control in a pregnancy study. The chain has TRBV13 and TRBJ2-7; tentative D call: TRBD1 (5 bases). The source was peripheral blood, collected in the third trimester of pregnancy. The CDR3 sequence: CASSLFSWQGKLEQYF. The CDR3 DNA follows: TGTGCCAGCAGCTTATTTAGCTGGCAGGGAAAACTCGAGCAGTACTTC.